This note documents a single T cell receptor (beta chain) sequence. Antigen specificity is unknown. TCRdb used MiXCR to reprocess the reads, holding one entry per CDR3 protein. This table holds approximately 110,000 distinct CDR3 sequences, under 35% found once. The CDR3 extends over 14 amino acids. Trimming pared 1 base from V and 1 base from J, leaving 7 bases between. The germline V gene has CDR1 LGHNA and CDR2 YSLEER. This sample is part of a study of T cell repertoires in cytomegalovirus infection. The chain uses TRBV4-3 and TRBJ1-1; no clear D gene. This material consisted of CD8+ T cells from cultured PBMCs, taken from culture after CMV antigen stimulation. The TCR comes from a human donor in good health (CMV status not recorded). Some clones in this sample may be carry-over from other donors' samples. The CDR3 coding sequence is TGCGCCAGCAGCCAAGCGTGGGCGAACACTGAAGCTTTCTTT. The encoded protein is CASSQAWANTEAFF.